This T cell receptor beta chain was observed in a study of blood T cell repertoires in COVID-19 (dated by TCRdb to about 2020). Study-level background: Samples from collaborators originated in the United States, Italy and Spain and spanned both the acute and convalescent phases of COVID-19. HLA class I and class II types, where available, came from metadata supplied by the sample provider rather than from assay-based typing. Samples came from the ongoing ImmuneRACE study (first 160 participants) plus 1,254 subjects from 6 global collaborators. Deeply sampled blood TCRbeta repertoires from subjects exposed to, actively infected with, or recovered from COVID-19 were included in the dataset. The prospective study material was composed of cDNA or gDNA derived from T cells, B-cell-depleted T cells, or PBMCs. A de-identified subject ID, COVID-19 status, age in years and sex were almost always included in the sample metadata. A freely available public database, intended as a resource for researchers studying the immune response to SARS-CoV-2, is where the repertoires were released.

TCRbeta CDR3 regions were amplified from genomic DNA using the immunoSEQ Assay, a bias-controlled multiplex PCR. In the authors' own workflow: Nucleated cell counts per sample were estimated from amplification of reference gene primers within the assay. To quantify the absolute abundance of each unique TCRbeta CDR3 rearrangement, sequence reads were collapsed and filtered. For each sample, productive Simpson clonality was calculated as the square root of Simpson's diversity index across productive rearrangements. This immuneACCESS table, as held by TCRdb, lists in-frame sequences with V and J called but not all clones. Of the missing ones, under half trace to an unresolved V gene in checked studies; the others have no known cause. V, J and clone size are taken as reported in that table, and D and trimming were inferred from the DNA itself. For this sample the table gives some 320,000 clones, of which approximately 85% were detected only once. The ten top clones hold about 7% of the sample.

The germline V gene (reference sequence) gives CDR1 as GTSNPN and CDR2 as SVGIG. Trimming at the junction amounts to 8 bases on V and 5 bases on J, and the germline ends lie 12 bases apart. The CDR3 goes from the cysteine to the phenylalanine over 11 residues. Only the CDR3 DNA stays, 33 bases, in frame from base 1. Remarks on this clone: Its recognized antigen is unknown. Base qualities are not provided; no much larger clone lies one nucleotide away.

Collaborating institutions collected whole blood in K2EDTA tubes following their own protocols. Collaborator samples were shipped for TCRbeta analysis as frozen whole blood, isolated PBMCs, or DNA extracted from either sample type. Study-wide findings and limitations: The quantity of clinical and demographic metadata differed by source and by participant and was supplied without curation.

The sequence was obtained from a human donor in a cohort sampled during active COVID-19. Sequencing was carried out using peripheral blood. The chain is made from TRBV30 and TRBJ1-1; the D segment cannot be called with confidence. The sequenced DNA is TGTGCCCATTCCCCCATTACTGAAGCTTTCTTT. Its protein product is CAHSPITEAFF. With the portions outside the CDR3 filled from the reference TRBV30 and TRBJ1-1 genes, the complete variable region becomes SQTIHQWPATLVQPVGSPLSLECTVEGTSNPNLYWYRQAAGRGLQLLFYSVGIGQISSEVPQNLSASRPQDRQFILSSKKLLLSDSGFYLCAHSPITEAFFGQGTRLTVV.